Below, 10 T cell receptor beta chains from the same sample are listed, as sequenced in a study of Ad26.COV2.S vaccination and SARS-CoV-2 variants. Clones were read by immunoSEQ multiplex PCR, and TCRdb kept only the in-frame ones, dropping some. The sample lists about 460,000 clones, roughly nine tenths occurring once. Treatment given: around 19 received Ad26.COV2.S at low or high dose, single or two shots; roughly five received placebo; per-sample allocation not given. Sampling happened 63 days after the first vaccine or placebo injection. This sample comprised peripheral blood, obtained in a trial of Ad26.COV2.S vaccine versus placebo. These receptors originate from a person between 18 and 65 years old who received the Ad26.COV2.S COVID-19 vaccine or a placebo.

The V call is TRBV10-3, the J call TRBJ2-1; D perhaps matches TRBD1 (5 bases). Deletions cut 10 bases from V and 7 bases from J, with 17 bases between. The CDR3 extends over 13 amino acids. Looked up from germline, CDR1 is ENHRY and CDR2 is SYGVKD. CDR3 sequence reads: CATRNPQGNEQFF. As DNA, the CDR3 is TGTGCCACCCGAAACCCCCAGGGAAATGAGCAGTTCTTC.

The CDR3 protein is CASSEGQVSGYTF. As DNA, the CDR3 is TGTGCCAGCAGCGAAGGACAGGTTAGCGGCTACACCTTC. The chain carries TRBV7-2 and TRBJ1-2, with 7 bases identical to TRBD1. The ends lost 5 bases at V and 8 bases at J; junction bases unmatched: 8. Germline-derived CDR1 and CDR2 are SGHTA and FQGNSA. The CDR3 runs to 13 residues.

This sequence joins TRBV5-6 and TRBJ2-7; D may match TRBD1 or TRBD2 (5 bases each). This CDR3 is built from 14 residues. The V gene lost 1 base and the J gene lost 7 bases, with 15 bases spanning the gap. Germline assignment: CDR1 SGHDT and CDR2 YYEEEE. Here the CDR3 reads CASSLIGGTGEQYF. DNA of the CDR3: TGTGCCAGCAGCTTGATTGGGGGTACGGGGGAGCAGTACTTC.

V usage is TRBV5-5 and J usage is TRBJ1-4, with no clear D. The length of the CDR3 is 15 residues. CDR1 is SGHKS, CDR2 YYEKEE, per germline (reference sequence). V lost 2 bases and J lost 5, with 13 bases in between. The CDR3 DNA sequence: TGTGCCAGCAGCTTCTTGGGCAGTCGAAATGAAAAACTGTTTTTT. The encoded protein is CASSFLGSRNEKLFF.

The CDR3 loop is CASSQSGTGIETQYF. Here the CDR3 DNA reads TGTGCCAGCAGCCAATCAGGGACAGGGATCGAGACCCAGTACTTC. The V and J genes are TRBV28 and TRBJ2-5, with TRBD1 matching over 9 bases. Germline V gene lookup returns CDR1 MDHEN and CDR2 SYDVKM. The CDR3 sequence is 15 residues long. V lost 6 bases to trimming and J lost 5 bases; unmatched junction nucleotides: 10. Drawing the rest from reference TRBV28 and TRBJ2-5, the complete variable domain is DVKVTQSSRYLVKRTGEKVFLECVQDMDHENMFWYRQDPGLGLRLIYFSYDVKMKEKGDIPEGYSVSREKKERFSLILESASTNQTSMYLCASSQSGTGIETQYFGPGTRLLVL.

J is TRBJ2-7 and V is TRBV24-1; perhaps TRBD2 as D (5 bases). V shed 5 bases and J shed 1 base, with 8 bases lying between them. The V gene's germline CDR1 is KGHDR and CDR2 SFDVKD. This CDR3 has 13 residues. CDR3 residues: CATSGTDSYEQYF. The CDR3 DNA reads TGTGCCACCAGTGGGACTGATTCCTACGAGCAGTACTTC.

This chain connects TRBV5-4 to TRBJ2-2; D possibly corresponds to TRBD1 (5 bases). The CDR3 runs to 15 residues. The V and J ends lost 10 bases and 4 bases respectively, with 20 bases between them. Germline V gene data show CDR1 as SGHNT and CDR2 as YYREEE (reference sequence). For the CDR3, the DNA is TGTGCCGGATCAACTAACACAGGAGTCACCGGGGAGCTGTTTTTT. It translates to CAGSTNTGVTGELFF. Variable domain in full (rest from reference TRBV5-4 and TRBJ2-2): ETGVTQSPTHLIKTRGQQVTLRCSSQSGHNTVSWYQQALGQGPQFIFQYYREEENGRGNFPPRFSGLQFPNYSSELNVNALELDDSALYLCAGSTNTGVTGELFFGEGSRLTVL.

This chain links TRBV6-2 or TRBV6-3 with TRBJ2-7; D is undetermined. This CDR3 has 13 residues. V was pared by 0 bases and J by 6 bases, with 9 bases between. Germline-derived CDR1 and CDR2 are MNHEY and SVGEGT. The CDR3: CASSYSREREQYF. The CDR3 DNA is TGTGCCAGCAGTTACTCAAGAGAGCGCGAGCAGTACTTC.

V usage is TRBV7-9 and J usage is TRBJ1-1; perhaps TRBD1 as D (6 bases). This CDR3 is built from 13 residues. V lost 1 base to trimming and J lost 8 bases, with 11 bases between them. CDR1 and CDR2 (germline): SEHNR, FQNEAQ (reference sequence). The CDR3 sequence is CASSLGGRLEAFF. In DNA form, the CDR3 reads TGTGCCAGCAGCTTAGGGGGGCGACTAGAAGCTTTCTTT.

This rearrangement joins TRBV6-2 or TRBV6-3 to TRBJ1-2, with 7 bases identical to TRBD1. The CDR3 spans 16 residues. CDR1 is MNHEY and CDR2 is SVGEGT in the germline V gene. V lost 3 bases and J lost 2; bases outside the gene matches: 9. Here the CDR3 reads CASSYTTGDENYGYTF. CDR3 bases: TGTGCCAGCAGTTATACAACAGGGGATGAAAACTATGGCTACACCTTC.